This T cell receptor beta chain was sequenced for a study of blood T cells in healthy people across ages (dated by TCRdb to 2015 to 2017). Describing the broader study: In model experiments, template switching captured about one uniquely barcoded TCR beta cDNA molecule for every two T cells. The donors were divided into four age groups: young (average about 15 years), middle-aged (about 40), aged (about 62) and long-lived (more than 75). Using deep sequencing normalized with unique cDNA molecular identifiers, the study measured how TCR beta repertoire diversity changes with age. To avoid experimental bias, donors of different ages were randomly spread across the sequencing lanes. Using the same blood draw, the study looked at two additional independent replicas of 1 million unique cDNA reads for two donors, one aged 18 to 30 and the other aged 80 or older.

The library was generated by 5' RACE. Sequenced using an Illumina HiSeq 2500. A second roughly 6 to 12 cycle PCR used a sample-barcoded 5' primer and a J-beta primer mix. A unique molecular identifier was introduced onto each TCR beta cDNA molecule by a template-switch 5' adaptor carrying 12 random nucleotides. At least 2.5 million CDR3-containing paired-end reads were obtained from each sample. All of the RNA was converted into first-strand cDNA using the Mint cDNA synthesis kit, with a TRBC-specific oligonucleotide serving as the primer. All cDNA was treated with uracil-DNA glycosylase and then went through a first 18-cycle PCR with the universal primers M1SS and BC2_uni_R. The original methods were these. Each sample was normalized by randomly selecting 1 million high-quality reads, each carrying a distinct molecular identifier. Reads with shared molecular identifiers were discarded instead of being binned into consensus sequences. MiTCR, set to a Q25 quality threshold and the strictest error-elimination algorithm, was used for CDR3 identification, clonotype clustering and error correction. A nonparametric unseen species model with Euler transformation was used to estimate lower-bound total TCR beta diversity. In TCRdb, the public reads were trimmed at Q25 with fastp and aligned with MiXCR, with productive beta chains retained. Identical CDR3 proteins give one entry, which carries the most common genes and DNA. The V and J calls, along with clone size, are taken from TCRdb and not from the paper's own processing. The sample yields around 620,000 distinct CDR3 sequences; 25% to 30% were counted once. Under 20% of the sample belongs to the ten largest clones.

What the authors observed across the whole study: Conclusive comparison of naive and antigen-experienced compartments was prevented by the profiling of bulk unsorted PBMCs. Estimates of total diversity based on one million sequenced T cells were considered lower bounds and underestimates. The percentage of naive T cells measured by flow cytometry correlated strongly with observed TCR beta diversity. Compared with the aged group, the long-lived group had more naive CD4+ T cells, fewer expanded clones and increased TCR diversity, suggesting age selection. Because the CMV infection status of the donors was unknown, age-related changes in expanded clonotypes may potentially have been confounded. Observed TCR beta diversity per million T cells fell roughly linearly with age, and a significant reduction was already apparent by age around 44.

The roughly 39 donors, aged about 6 to 95 years, were systemically healthy Caucasian individuals from Russia. About 9.1 milliliters of peripheral blood were collected from each donor into EDTA-treated Vacutainer tubes. PBMCs were isolated by Ficoll-Paque density-gradient centrifugation, with at least 6 million obtained per sample. Total RNA was extracted from PBMCs with Trizol reagent, with at least 6 micrograms obtained per sample. For every donor, flow cytometry on a PBMC aliquot measured the percentage of naive CD45RAhigh/CD27high T cells. The CDR3 goes from the cysteine to the phenylalanine over 15 residues. Kept here is only the CDR3 DNA, which spans 45 bases and is read in frame from base 1. CDR1 and CDR2, per the germline V gene (reference sequence), are DFQATT and SNEGSKA. Trimming takes 7 bases from V and 0 bases from J, and the germline ends sit 16 bases apart. This clonotype came up a few times. Its antigen remains undetermined. Base qualities were left out, and no much larger clone turns up one base away.

The receptor was isolated from a woman in her 70s in good health. The sequencing input was blood. This chain joins TRBV20-1 to TRBJ2-1, with a tentative D gene TRBD2 over 6 matching bases. The base sequence is TGCAGTGTCCCGTCTGCGGGGAGCTCCTACAATGAGCAGTTCTTC. The encoded protein is CSVPSAGSSYNEQFF.